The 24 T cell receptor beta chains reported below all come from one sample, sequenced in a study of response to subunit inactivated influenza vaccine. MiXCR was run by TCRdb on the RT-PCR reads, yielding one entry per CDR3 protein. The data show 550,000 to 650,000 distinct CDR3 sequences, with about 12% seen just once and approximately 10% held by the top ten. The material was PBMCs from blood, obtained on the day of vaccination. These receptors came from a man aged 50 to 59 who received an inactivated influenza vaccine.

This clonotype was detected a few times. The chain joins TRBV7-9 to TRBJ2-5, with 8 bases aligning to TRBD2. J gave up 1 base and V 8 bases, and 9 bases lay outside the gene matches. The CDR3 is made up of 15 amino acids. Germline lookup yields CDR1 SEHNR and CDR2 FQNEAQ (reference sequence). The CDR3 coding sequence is TGTGCCAGCGAGGCCCTAGCGGGTCCCCAAGAGACCCAGTACTTC. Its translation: CASEALAGPQETQYF.

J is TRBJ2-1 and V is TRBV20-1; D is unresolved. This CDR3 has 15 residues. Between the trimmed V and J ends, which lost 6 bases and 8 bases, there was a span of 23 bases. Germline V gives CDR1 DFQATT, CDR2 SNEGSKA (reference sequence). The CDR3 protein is CSASSLGRPAYEQFF. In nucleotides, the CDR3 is TGCAGTGCGTCCTCTTTAGGTCGGCCGGCCTATGAGCAGTTCTTC.

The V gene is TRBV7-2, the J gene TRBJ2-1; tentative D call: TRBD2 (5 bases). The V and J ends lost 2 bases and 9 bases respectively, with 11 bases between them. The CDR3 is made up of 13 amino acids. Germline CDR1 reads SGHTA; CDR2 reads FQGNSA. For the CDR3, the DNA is TGTGCCAGCAGCTTAACGAGGGCTCCTGAGCAGTTCTTC. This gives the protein CASSLTRAPEQFF. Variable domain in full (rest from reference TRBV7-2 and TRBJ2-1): GAGVSQSPSNKVTEKGKDVELRCDPISGHTALYWYRQSLGQGLEFLIYFQGNSAPDKSGLPSDRFSAERTGGSVSTLTIQRTQQEDSAVYLCASSLTRAPEQFFGPGTRLTVL.

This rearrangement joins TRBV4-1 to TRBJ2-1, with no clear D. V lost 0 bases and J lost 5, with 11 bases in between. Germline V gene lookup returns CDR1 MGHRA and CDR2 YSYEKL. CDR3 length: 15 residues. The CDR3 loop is CASSQDLRPNNEQFF. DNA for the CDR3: TGCGCCAGCAGCCAAGATTTACGGCCAAACAATGAGCAGTTCTTC.

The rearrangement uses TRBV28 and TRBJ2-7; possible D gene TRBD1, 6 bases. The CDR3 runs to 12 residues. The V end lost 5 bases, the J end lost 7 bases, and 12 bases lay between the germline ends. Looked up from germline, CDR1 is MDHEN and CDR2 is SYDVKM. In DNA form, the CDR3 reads TGTGCCAGCAGTACAGGGTTTTGGGAGCAGTACTTC. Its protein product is CASSTGFWEQYF.

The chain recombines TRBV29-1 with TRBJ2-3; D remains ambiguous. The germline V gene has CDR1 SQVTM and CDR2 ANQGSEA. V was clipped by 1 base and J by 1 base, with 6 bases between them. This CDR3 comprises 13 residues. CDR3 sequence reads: CSVEAGRTDTQYF. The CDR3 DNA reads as TGCAGCGTTGAAGCGGGCCGCACAGATACGCAGTATTTT.

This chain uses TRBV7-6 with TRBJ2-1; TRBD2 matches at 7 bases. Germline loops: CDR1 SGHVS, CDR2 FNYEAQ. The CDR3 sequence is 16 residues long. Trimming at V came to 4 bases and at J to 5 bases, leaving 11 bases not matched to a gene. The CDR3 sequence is CASSSRGTTLNNEQFF. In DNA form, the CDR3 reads TGTGCCAGCAGCTCAAGAGGGACTACCCTGAACAATGAGCAGTTCTTC.

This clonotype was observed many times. CDR3 sequence reads: CASSQLGVGTDTQYF. Written as DNA, the CDR3 is TGTGCCAGCAGCCAACTGGGGGTGGGAACAGATACGCAGTATTTT. The genes are TRBV4-2 and TRBJ2-3, with D possibly called TRBD1 or TRBD2 (5 bases each). Between the trimmed V and J ends, which lost 2 bases and 3 bases, there was a span of 12 bases. Germline assignment: CDR1 LGHNA and CDR2 YNFKEQ. This CDR3 has 15 residues.

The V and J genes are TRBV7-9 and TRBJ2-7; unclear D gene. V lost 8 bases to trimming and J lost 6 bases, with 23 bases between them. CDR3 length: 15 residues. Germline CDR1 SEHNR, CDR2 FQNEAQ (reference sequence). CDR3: CASGYSPKKSGEQYF. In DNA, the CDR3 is TGTGCCAGCGGTTATAGCCCCAAAAAATCGGGCGAGCAGTACTTC.

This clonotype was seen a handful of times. The CDR3 loop reads CSVGFGRGENIQYF. Written as DNA, the CDR3 is TGCAGCGTTGGTTTCGGGCGGGGGGAAAACATTCAGTACTTC. The genes are TRBV29-1 and TRBJ2-4; 8 bases fit TRBD2. The J segment lost 5 bases and the V segment lost 4 bases, leaving 7 bases of the junction unmatched. This CDR3 region has 14 residues. The germline gives CDR1 SQVTM, CDR2 ANQGSEA.

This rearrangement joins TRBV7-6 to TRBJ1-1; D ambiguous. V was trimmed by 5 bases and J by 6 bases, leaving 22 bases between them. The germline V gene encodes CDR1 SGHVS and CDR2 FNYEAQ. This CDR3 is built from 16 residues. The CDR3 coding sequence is TGTGCCAGCAGCCTTATTAACCCGACAAGGGCCCCTGAAGCTTTCTTT. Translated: CASSLINPTRAPEAFF. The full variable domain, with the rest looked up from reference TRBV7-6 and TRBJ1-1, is GAGVSQSPRYKVTKRGQDVALRCDPISGHVSLYWYRQALGQGPEFLTYFNYEAQQDKSGLPNDRFSAERPEGSISTLTIQRTEQRDSAMYRCASSLINPTRAPEAFFGQGTRLTVV.

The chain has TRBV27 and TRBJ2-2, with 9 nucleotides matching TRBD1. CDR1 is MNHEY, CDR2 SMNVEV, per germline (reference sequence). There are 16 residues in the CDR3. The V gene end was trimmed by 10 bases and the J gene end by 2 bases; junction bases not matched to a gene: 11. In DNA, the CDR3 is TGTGCCACAAATACCCGGACAGGGGACAACACCGGGGAGCTGTTTTTT. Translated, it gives CATNTRTGDNTGELFF.

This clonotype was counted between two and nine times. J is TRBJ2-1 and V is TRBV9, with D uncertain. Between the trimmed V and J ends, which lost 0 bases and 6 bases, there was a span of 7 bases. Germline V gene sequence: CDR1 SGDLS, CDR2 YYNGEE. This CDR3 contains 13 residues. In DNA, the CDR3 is TGTGCCAGCAGCGTAGCTACTCTCAATGAGCAGTTCTTC. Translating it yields CASSVATLNEQFF.

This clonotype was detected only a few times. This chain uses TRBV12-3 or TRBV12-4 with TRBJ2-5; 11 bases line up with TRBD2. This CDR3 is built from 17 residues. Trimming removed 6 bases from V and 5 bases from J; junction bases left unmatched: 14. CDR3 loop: CASRPTSGSHRGETQYF. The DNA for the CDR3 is TGTGCCAGCAGGCCTACTAGCGGGAGTCACAGGGGGGAGACCCAGTACTTC.

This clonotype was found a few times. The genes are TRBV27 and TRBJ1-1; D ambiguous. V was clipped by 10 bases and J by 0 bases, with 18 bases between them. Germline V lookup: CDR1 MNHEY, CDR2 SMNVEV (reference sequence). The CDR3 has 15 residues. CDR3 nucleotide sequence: TGTGCCACCCAGGAATTTCCCACGATGAACACTGAAGCTTTCTTT. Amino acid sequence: CATQEFPTMNTEAFF.

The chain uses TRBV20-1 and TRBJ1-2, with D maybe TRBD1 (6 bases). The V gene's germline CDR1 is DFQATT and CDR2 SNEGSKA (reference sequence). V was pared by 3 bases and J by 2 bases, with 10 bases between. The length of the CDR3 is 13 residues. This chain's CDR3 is CSASDRSNYGYTF. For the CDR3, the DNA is TGCAGTGCTAGCGACAGGAGCAACTATGGCTACACCTTC.

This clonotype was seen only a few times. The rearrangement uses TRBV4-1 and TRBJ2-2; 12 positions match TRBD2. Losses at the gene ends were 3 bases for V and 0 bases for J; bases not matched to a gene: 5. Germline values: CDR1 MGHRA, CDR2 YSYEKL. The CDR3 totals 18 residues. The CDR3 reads CASSQLTSGGSNTGELFF. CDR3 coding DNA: TGCGCCAGCAGCCAGCTGACTAGCGGGGGATCGAACACCGGGGAGCTGTTTTTT.

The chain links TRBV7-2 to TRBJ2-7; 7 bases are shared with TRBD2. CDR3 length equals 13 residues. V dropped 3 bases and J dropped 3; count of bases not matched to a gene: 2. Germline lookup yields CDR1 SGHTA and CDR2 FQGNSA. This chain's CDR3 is CASSFQRGYEQYF. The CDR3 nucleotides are TGTGCCAGCAGCTTTCAGCGGGGCTACGAGCAGTACTTC.

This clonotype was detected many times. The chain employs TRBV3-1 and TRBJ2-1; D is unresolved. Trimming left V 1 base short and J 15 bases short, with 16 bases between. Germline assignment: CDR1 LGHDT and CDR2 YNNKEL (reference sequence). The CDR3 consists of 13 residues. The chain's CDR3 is CASSQGTAASSFF. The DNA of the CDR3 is TGTGCCAGCAGCCAAGGCACAGCCGCCTCGTCGTTCTTC.

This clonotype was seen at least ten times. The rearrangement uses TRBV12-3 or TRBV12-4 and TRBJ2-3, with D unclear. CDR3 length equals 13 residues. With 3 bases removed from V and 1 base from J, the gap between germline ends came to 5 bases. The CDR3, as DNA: TGTGCCAGCAGTTTTGTCCGCACAGATACGCAGTATTTT. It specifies CASSFVRTDTQYF.

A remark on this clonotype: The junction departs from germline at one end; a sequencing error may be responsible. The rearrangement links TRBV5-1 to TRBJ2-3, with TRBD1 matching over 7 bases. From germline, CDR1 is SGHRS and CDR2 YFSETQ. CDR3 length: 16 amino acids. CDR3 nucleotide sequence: TGCGCCAGCAGCTCTAAGAGGGCTATAGGGACAGATGCGCAGTATTTT. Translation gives CASSSKRAIGTDAQYF.

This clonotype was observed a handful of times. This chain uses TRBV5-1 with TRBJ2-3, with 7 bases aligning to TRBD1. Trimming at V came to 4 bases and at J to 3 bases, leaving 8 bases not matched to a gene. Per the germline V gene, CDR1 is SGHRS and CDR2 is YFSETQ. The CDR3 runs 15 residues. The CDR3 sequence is CASSTAGQVTDTQYF. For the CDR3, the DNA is TGCGCCAGCAGCACGGCCGGACAGGTGACAGATACGCAGTATTTT.

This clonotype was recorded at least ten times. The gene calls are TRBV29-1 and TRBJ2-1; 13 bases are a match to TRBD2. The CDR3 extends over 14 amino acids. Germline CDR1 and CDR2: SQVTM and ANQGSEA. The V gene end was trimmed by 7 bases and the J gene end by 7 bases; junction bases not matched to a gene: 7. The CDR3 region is CSAGLAGASNEQFF. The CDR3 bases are TGCAGCGCTGGACTAGCGGGAGCCTCTAATGAGCAGTTCTTC.

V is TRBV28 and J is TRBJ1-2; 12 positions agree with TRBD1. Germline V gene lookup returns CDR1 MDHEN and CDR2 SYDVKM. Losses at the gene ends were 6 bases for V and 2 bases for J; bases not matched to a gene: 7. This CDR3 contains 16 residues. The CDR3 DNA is TGTGCCAGCAGAACCGGGACAGGGGGCGTAAACTATGGCTACACCTTC. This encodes CASRTGTGGVNYGYTF.